This T cell receptor (beta chain) was identified during a study of T cell clones after liver transplantation. Study context: HCV positivity affected three of eight recipients; the rest lacked autoimmune or viral indications. Draws occurred before transplant, before withdrawal, and after complete or failed withdrawal.

Germline V lookup: CDR1 MDHEN, CDR2 SYDVKM. The CDR3 is 16 residues long. Trimming removed 2 bases from V and 7 bases from J, with 18 bases in between. Only in-frame clones appear in the TCRdb table, and some are missing; sequencing was by immunoSEQ multiplex PCR. The sample has more than 95,000 clones; around 86% are singletons. The TCR comes from a human donor who received a liver transplant. Sequenced material: CD4+ T cells from blood, taken before liver transplant. V usage is TRBV28 and J usage is TRBJ2-1; D gene unclear. CDR3 sequence (DNA): TGTGCCAGCAGTTTAGTGTCTCCGCCACCAGGTAATGAGCAGTTCTTC. It codes for CASSLVSPPPGNEQFF.